What follows describes a single T cell receptor (beta chain). Its target is unknown. Some clones are missing from TCRdb's copy, which holds only in-frame ones; the method was immunoSEQ multiplex PCR. The repertoire holds 85,000 to 130,000 clones, with about 92% as singletons. These data are taken from a study of T cell responses to AZD1222 COVID-19 vaccine. Overall study results and limits: Targets within unmutated variant regions were reportedly found for nearly half of spike-specific TCRs. Clonal diversity was possibly underestimated; the donors were predominantly white British and more often female.

This clonotype originated in an adult who received the AZD1222 COVID-19 vaccine. The source material was peripheral blood, sampled 28 days after the second AZD1222 dose.

DNA of the CDR3: TGTGCCAGCTCACCATTTTCAGCCAGGGATCCTTCTGGAAACACCATATATTTT. As protein: CASSPFSARDPSGNTIYF. The V call is TRBV18, the J call TRBJ1-3; TRBD1 is a possible D gene (5 bases). CDR3 length equals 18 residues. The germline gives CDR1 KGHSH, CDR2 LQKENI. Trimming took off 2 bases at V and 1 base at J, with 18 bases between the two ends.